The T cell receptor beta chain under discussion was sequenced for a study of blood T cell repertoires in COVID-19. Overall study: Either two negative PCRs, clearance, or symptom resolution qualified Cohort 3 donors as recovered. Acute and convalescent COVID-19 specimens originated in the United States, Italy and Spain.

Those who participated ranged in age from roughly 18 to 100 years and resided in about two dozen US areas. In the original processing: Estimation of nucleated cell counts was performed using reference gene primer amplification. Assay used: immunoSEQ multiplex PCR; TCRdb lists only in-frame clones, some missing. V and J calls plus clone size are reproduced from that table; the DNA served to infer D and trimming. The sample comprises hundreds of thousands of clones, around nine tenths of which are singletons, and 2% to 2.5% rests with the top ten. The sequencing sample was made of PBMCs or T cells enriched from blood (not recorded which). This clonotype was obtained from a woman aged 55-75 years in a cohort exposed to, infected with or recovered from COVID-19 (not recorded which).

Here the CDR3 reads CASSLEGAHQETQYF. The CDR3 nucleotides read TGCGCCAGCAGCTTGGAAGGGGCCCACCAAGAGACCCAGTACTTC. The rearrangement uses TRBV5-1 and TRBJ2-5; maybe TRBD1 (5 bases). V gave up 0 bases and J gave up 0 bases, with 9 bases separating them. CDR1 and CDR2 (germline): SGHRS, YFSETQ. The CDR3 extends over 15 amino acids.